The clone carrying this T cell receptor beta chain was counted at least ten times. Antigen specificity is unknown. Read sequence stops 3 residues before the CDR3 end, and the germline J gene provides the missing end. This record belongs to a study of T cell clonality in common variable immunodeficiency. Study-level findings and limits: Reportedly, TCR beta sequences from common variable immunodeficiency showed fewer deletions and N-nucleotide insertions. CVID subjects had higher TCRbeta clonality than healthy controls, most marked in about a third.

Aged 9 to 64 years, CVID subjects averaged about 38 years old. Blood came from CVID subjects not ill and not taking immunomodulatory or immunosuppressive medication. Donors gave roughly 4.5 to 9 ml heparinized peripheral whole blood. Germline V CDR1 and CDR2: SGHRS, YFSETQ. Between the trimmed V and J ends, which lost 0 bases and 6 bases, there was a span of 4 bases. The CDR3 has 13 amino acids. Clones were sequenced by immunoSEQ multiplex PCR, and TCRdb holds only the in-frame ones, with some missing. The repertoire consists of about 19,000 clones, none detected only once. V gene TRBV5-1 combines with J gene TRBJ1-6; D remains ambiguous. The TCR sequence derives from a human donor with common variable immunodeficiency. Specimen: peripheral blood mononuclear cells. Incomplete CDR3 DNA: TGCGCCAGCAGCTTGGCCGGTAATTCACCC. Amino acid sequence: CASSLAGNSP. The whole CDR3 sequence reads CASSLAGNSPLHF.